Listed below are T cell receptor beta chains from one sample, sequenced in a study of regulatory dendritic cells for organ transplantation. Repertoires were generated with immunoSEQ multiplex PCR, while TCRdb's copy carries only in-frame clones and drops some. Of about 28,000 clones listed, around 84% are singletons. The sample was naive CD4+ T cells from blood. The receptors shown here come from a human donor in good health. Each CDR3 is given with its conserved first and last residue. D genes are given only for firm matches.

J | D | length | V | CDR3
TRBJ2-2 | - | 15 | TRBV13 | CASSKRPTNTGELFF
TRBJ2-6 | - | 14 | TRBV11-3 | CASTRELGANVLTF
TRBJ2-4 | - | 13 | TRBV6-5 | CASSRAGEAIQYF
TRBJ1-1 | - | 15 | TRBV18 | CASSPPRVVNTEAFF
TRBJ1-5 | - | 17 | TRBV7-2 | CASSLVFTGNSNQPQHF
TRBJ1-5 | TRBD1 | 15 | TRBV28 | CASSPQGGGNQPQHF
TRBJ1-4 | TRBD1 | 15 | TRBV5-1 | CASSLAQGAREKLFF
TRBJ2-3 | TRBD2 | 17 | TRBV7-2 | CASSLVRTSGGGDTQYF
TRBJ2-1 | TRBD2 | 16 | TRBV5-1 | CASSSAGASSYNEQFF
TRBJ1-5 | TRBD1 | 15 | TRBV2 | CASNDRGPGNQPQHF
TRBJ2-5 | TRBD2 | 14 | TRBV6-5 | CAIHRGGPQETQYF
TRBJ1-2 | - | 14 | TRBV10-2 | CASSEQGEVGGYTF
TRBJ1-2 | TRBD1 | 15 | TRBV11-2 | CASSPGTGREYGYTF
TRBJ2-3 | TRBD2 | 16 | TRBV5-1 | CASSLKTSGGTDTQYF
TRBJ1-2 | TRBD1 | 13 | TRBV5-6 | CASSQDRGGGYTF
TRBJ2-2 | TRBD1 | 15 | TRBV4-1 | CASSLQGLSTGELFF
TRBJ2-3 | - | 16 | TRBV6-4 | CASSPEGGVSTDTQYF
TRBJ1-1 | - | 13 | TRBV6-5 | CASSRVLNTEAFF
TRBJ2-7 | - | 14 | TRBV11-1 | CASSPHRDYYEQYF
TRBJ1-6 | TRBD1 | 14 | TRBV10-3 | CAISEGQGVGALHF
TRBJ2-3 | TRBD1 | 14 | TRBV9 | CASSRQGGTDTQYF
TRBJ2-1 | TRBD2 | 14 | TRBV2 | CASSVSGGPDEQFF
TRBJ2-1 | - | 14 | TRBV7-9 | CASSRGFSYNEQFF
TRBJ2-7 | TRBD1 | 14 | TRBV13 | CASSPSGQGYEQYF
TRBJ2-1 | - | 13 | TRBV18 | CASSPPAVNEQFF
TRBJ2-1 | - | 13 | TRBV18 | CASSPRQGNEQFF
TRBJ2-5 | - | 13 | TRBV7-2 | CASSLLLEKTQYF
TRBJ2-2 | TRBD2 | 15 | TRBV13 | CASSLSGRSTGELFF
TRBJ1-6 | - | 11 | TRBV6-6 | CARNRNSPLHF
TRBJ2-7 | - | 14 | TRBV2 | CASGWPYRDYEQYF
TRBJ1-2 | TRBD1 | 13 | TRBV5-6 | CASSLRTGYGYTF
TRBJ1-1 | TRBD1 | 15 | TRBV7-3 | CASSARTGPYTEAFF
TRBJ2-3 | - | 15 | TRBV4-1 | CASSQVWGDTDTQYF
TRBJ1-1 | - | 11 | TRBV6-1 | CASQGFTEAFF
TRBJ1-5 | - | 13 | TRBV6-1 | CASRTGGNQPQHF
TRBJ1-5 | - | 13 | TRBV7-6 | CASSLGQNQPQHF
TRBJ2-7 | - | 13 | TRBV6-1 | CASRPTVPYEQYF
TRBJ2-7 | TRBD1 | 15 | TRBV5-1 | CASSLDGTATYEQYF
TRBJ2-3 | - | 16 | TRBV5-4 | CASSRAMSYEVDTQYF
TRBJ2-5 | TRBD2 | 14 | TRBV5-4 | CASSRGEGVETQYF
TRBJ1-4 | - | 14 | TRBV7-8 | CASSHGQLNEKLFF
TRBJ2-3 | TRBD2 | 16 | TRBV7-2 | CASSLVGGGSTDTQYF
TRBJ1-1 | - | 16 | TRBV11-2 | CASSLSIGGAGTEAFF
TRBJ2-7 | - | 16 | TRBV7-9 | CASSSPGLGFQDEQYF
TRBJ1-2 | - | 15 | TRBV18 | CASSPPARSNYGYTF
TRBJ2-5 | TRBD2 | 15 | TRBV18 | CASSPRGGAQETQYF
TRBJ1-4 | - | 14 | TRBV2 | CASRDGGDNEKLFF
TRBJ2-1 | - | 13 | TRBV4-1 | CASSQDPTFEQFF
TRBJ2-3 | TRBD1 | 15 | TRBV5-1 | CASSLSVRGTDTQYF
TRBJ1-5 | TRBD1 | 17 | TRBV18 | CASSPPPRGLSNQPQHF
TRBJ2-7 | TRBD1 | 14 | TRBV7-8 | CASRPRDSLYEQYF
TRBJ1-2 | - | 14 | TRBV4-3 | CASSQDDEVAGYTF
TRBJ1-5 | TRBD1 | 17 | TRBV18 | CASSMGTGGNSNQPQHF
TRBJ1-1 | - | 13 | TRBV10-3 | CAISPRGFTEAFF
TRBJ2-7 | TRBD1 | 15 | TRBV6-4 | CASNAGTGANYEQYF
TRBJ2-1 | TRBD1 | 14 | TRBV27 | CASGPGDRYNEQFF
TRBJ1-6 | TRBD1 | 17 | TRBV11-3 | CASRLGQGSSYNSPLHF
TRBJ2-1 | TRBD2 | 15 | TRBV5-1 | CASSLELAGALEQFF
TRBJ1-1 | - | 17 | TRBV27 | CASSFPRTRTMNTEAFF